One and the same sample provided the 17 T cell receptor beta chains below, sequenced in a study of T cells in localized non-small cell lung cancer. Measured with immunoSEQ multiplex PCR; TCRdb has only the in-frame clones, and not every one. The sample lists roughly 30,000 clones; approximately 90% were seen once. The sequencing here drew on peripheral blood mononuclear cells, taken before any cancer treatment. These receptors came from a woman aged 35-75 years with stage III lung adenocarcinoma.

V usage is TRBV30 and J usage is TRBJ1-5; D is unresolved. CDR1 GTSNPN and CDR2 SVGIG come from the germline V gene (reference sequence). Trimming took 3 bases from V and 5 from J, leaving 11 bases between them. The CDR3 spans 13 residues. The CDR3 is CAWSPQVDQPQHF. The CDR3 DNA reads as TGTGCCTGGAGCCCCCAGGTCGATCAGCCCCAGCATTTT.

The chain is built from TRBV9 and TRBJ1-2, with 9 bases fitting TRBD1. CDR1 is SGDLS and CDR2 is YYNGEE in the germline V gene. The CDR3 is 14 residues long. V lost 7 bases to trimming and J lost 8 bases; unmatched junction nucleotides: 12. The CDR3 loop reads CASDAGQGRGGYTF. CDR3 nucleotide sequence: TGTGCCAGCGACGCAGGACAGGGGAGAGGAGGCTACACCTTC. Full variable domain (missing parts from reference TRBV9 and TRBJ1-2): DSGVTQTPKHLITATGQRVTLRCSPRSGDLSVYWYQQSLDQGLQFLIQYYNGEERAKGNILERFSAQQFPDLHSELNLSSLELGDSALYFCASDAGQGRGGYTFGSGTRLTVV.

The CDR3 bases are TGTGCCAGCAGCTTGAATACGGTCGTGGATACGCAGTATTTT. It yields the protein CASSLNTVVDTQYF. The genes are TRBV5-6 and TRBJ2-3; D ambiguous. V dropped 1 base and J dropped 6 bases, with 12 bases sitting between them. Germline loops: CDR1 SGHDT, CDR2 YYEEEE. There are 14 residues in the CDR3.

The chain recombines TRBV30 with TRBJ2-3; 9 bases agree with TRBD2. V shed 3 bases, J shed 3 bases, and the junction held 4 bases outside the gene matches. This CDR3 contains 14 residues. Germline V lookup: CDR1 GTSNPN, CDR2 SVGIG (reference sequence). The CDR3 DNA reads TGTGCCTGGAGGAGACTAGCGGAGACAGATACGCAGTATTTT. Protein: CAWRRLAETDTQYF. The entire variable domain, with the rest obtained from reference TRBV30 and TRBJ2-3, is as follows: SQTIHQWPATLVQPVGSPLSLECTVEGTSNPNLYWYRQAAGRGLQLLFYSVGIGQISSEVPQNLSASRPQDRQFILSSKKLLLSDSGFYLCAWRRLAETDTQYFGPGTRLTVL.

The CDR3 sequence: CASSGQANSNQPQHF. CDR3 coding DNA: TGTGCCAGCAGTGGGCAGGCGAATAGCAATCAGCCCCAGCATTTT. This rearrangement joins TRBV6-1 to TRBJ1-5; the D is unclear. V lost 4 bases and J 0 bases, leaving 10 bases between the germline ends. Germline assignment: CDR1 MNHNS and CDR2 SASEGT. The CDR3 spans 15 residues.

The gene calls are TRBV11-2 and TRBJ1-2, with D possibly TRBD1 on 5 matching bases. The germline gives CDR1 SGHAT, CDR2 FQNNGV. This CDR3 region has 13 residues. V shed 5 bases and J shed 2 bases, with 9 bases lying between them. The chain's CDR3 is CASSQGENYGYTF. CDR3 bases: TGTGCCAGCAGCCAAGGGGAGAACTATGGCTACACCTTC.

This chain uses TRBV7-2 with TRBJ2-5; D not certain. V lost 1 base and J lost 1, with 7 bases in between. There are 14 residues in the CDR3. Per the germline V gene, CDR1 is SGHTA and CDR2 is FQGNSA. For the CDR3, the DNA is TGTGCCAGCAGCTTAGGCAACAGCCAAGAGACCCAGTACTTC. Residues: CASSLGNSQETQYF.

The V and J genes are TRBV30 and TRBJ1-2; D gene ambiguous. The CDR3 length is 13 residues. V dropped 5 bases and J dropped 3 bases, with 13 bases sitting between them. Germline V lookup: CDR1 GTSNPN, CDR2 SVGIG (reference sequence). In nucleotides, the CDR3 is TGTGCCTGGGCCCAGTCGCTTGACTATGGCTACACCTTC. Residues: CAWAQSLDYGYTF. Complete variable domain (other parts from reference TRBV30 and TRBJ1-2): SQTIHQWPATLVQPVGSPLSLECTVEGTSNPNLYWYRQAAGRGLQLLFYSVGIGQISSEVPQNLSASRPQDRQFILSSKKLLLSDSGFYLCAWAQSLDYGYTFGSGTRLTVV.

The chain employs TRBV19 and TRBJ1-4; 10 bases map to TRBD1. J was trimmed by 6 bases and V by 6 bases; bases with no gene match: 7. Germline loops: CDR1 LNHDA, CDR2 SQIVND (reference sequence). The CDR3 has 15 residues. CDR3 DNA: TGTGCCAGTAGCTCGACAGGGGGCATCGATGAAAAACTGTTTTTT. It translates to CASSSTGGIDEKLFF.

This sequence joins TRBV5-1 and TRBJ1-2; D possibly corresponds to TRBD1 (6 bases). Germline V gene data show CDR1 as SGHRS and CDR2 as YFSETQ. Deletions cut 3 bases from V and 8 bases from J, with 11 bases between. The CDR3 contains 12 residues. DNA for the CDR3: TGCGCCAGCAGCTATACAGGGATAGGCTACACCTTC. Translating it yields CASSYTGIGYTF.

The gene calls are TRBV18 and TRBJ1-2; tentatively, D is TRBD1 (5 bases). Trimming cost V 4 bases and J 2 bases, with 14 bases left between them. This CDR3 has 15 amino acids. Germline CDR1 KGHSH, CDR2 LQKENI. The CDR3 DNA sequence: TGTGCCAGCTCACTCCCGGGACGAGAAAACTATGGCTACACCTTC. It codes for CASSLPGRENYGYTF.

This chain connects TRBV6-6 to TRBJ1-2; tentative D call: TRBD1 (5 bases). Trimming stripped 2 bases from V and 9 bases from J, with 16 bases between. CDR1 MNHNY and CDR2 SVGAGI come from the germline V gene (reference sequence). CDR3 length equals 14 residues. As DNA, the CDR3 is TGTGCCAGCAGTTACGGTGGGACCTTAAATCGCTACACCTTC. Its translation: CASSYGGTLNRYTF.

The chain joins TRBV5-1 to TRBJ2-5; 11 bases line up with TRBD2. J gave up 3 bases and V 0 bases, and 1 base lay outside the gene matches. From germline, CDR1 is SGHRS and CDR2 YFSETQ. This CDR3 has 15 residues. CDR3 DNA sequence: TGCGCCAGCAGCTTGGGTAGCGGGGGGGAAGAGACCCAGTACTTC. It specifies CASSLGSGGEETQYF.

The chain joins TRBV6-5 to TRBJ2-5; unclear D gene. V dropped 0 bases and J dropped 3 bases, with 5 bases sitting between them. CDR3 length: 13 amino acids. Germline CDR1 and CDR2: MNHEY and SVGAGI. The CDR3 region is CASSYSPKETQYF. CDR3 bases: TGTGCCAGCAGTTACTCGCCAAAAGAGACCCAGTACTTC.

This sequence joins TRBV9 and TRBJ1-2, with D perhaps TRBD1 (5 bases). The CDR3 is made up of 14 amino acids. Germline V CDR1 and CDR2: SGDLS, YYNGEE. With 3 bases removed from V and 8 bases from J, the gap between germline ends came to 17 bases. CDR3 region: CASSASWGRGGYTF. The DNA for the CDR3 is TGTGCCAGCAGCGCTAGCTGGGGGAGGGGCGGCTACACCTTC.

This clone has only one observation. The chain's CDR3 is CATTGTGAVGELFF. The CDR3 DNA is TGTGCCACCACTGGGACAGGGGCTGTCGGGGAGCTGTTTTTT. This chain uses TRBV2 with TRBJ2-2, with 10 bases identical to TRBD1. The CDR3 totals 14 residues. Per germline, CDR1 SNHLY and CDR2 FYNNEI. The trim removed 10 bases at V and 7 bases at J, leaving 9 bases unmatched. The variable domain in full, with the rest retrieved from reference TRBV2 and TRBJ2-2, is EPEVTQTPSHQVTQMGQEVILRCVPISNHLYFYWYRQILGQKVEFLVSFYNNEISEKSEIFDDQFSVERPDGSNFTLKIRSTKLEDSAMYFCATTGTGAVGELFFGEGSRLTVL.

The CDR3 DNA reads TGTGCCAGCAGCCAACCGCCCGGACAGGGGGCCACCTACGAGCAGTACTTC. This translates into CASSQPPGQGATYEQYF. The gene calls are TRBV4-2 and TRBJ2-7; 11 bases agree with TRBD1. V shed 2 bases, J shed 2 bases, and the junction held 8 bases outside the gene matches. CDR3 length: 17 amino acids. Germline CDR1 reads LGHNA; CDR2 reads YNFKEQ.